These 23 T cell receptor beta chains came from one sample sequenced in a study of T cell changes during pregnancy in multiple sclerosis. This table comes from immunoSEQ multiplex PCR, and its TCRdb copy is limited to in-frame clones, with some not included. The sample yields about 46,000 clones, about 91% seen once. The material was CD8+ T cells from peripheral blood mononuclear cells, obtained in the second trimester of pregnancy. The receptors originated from a female donor with multiple sclerosis, enrolled in a pregnancy study.

This rearrangement joins TRBV18 to TRBJ2-3; 7 bases are shared with TRBD1. The CDR3 is 15 residues long. The V and J ends lost 2 bases and 6 bases, in that order; junction bases with no gene match: 8. The germline gives CDR1 KGHSH, CDR2 LQKENI. The CDR3, as DNA: TGTGCCAGCTCACCAGGGACAGCCCTCCGGGATACGCAGTATTTT. This gives the protein CASSPGTALRDTQYF.

The J gene is TRBJ1-2, the V gene TRBV6-6, with D maybe TRBD1 (6 bases). Between the trimmed V and J ends, which lost 1 base and 3 bases, there was a span of 12 bases. Germline assignment: CDR1 MNHNY and CDR2 SVGAGI (reference sequence). This CDR3 spans 15 amino acids. In nucleotides, the CDR3 is TGTGCCAGCAGTTACTTTAAAGGGGGGGACTATGGCTACACCTTC. Its protein is CASSYFKGGDYGYTF.

The genes are TRBV27 and TRBJ1-1; D uncertain. The V end was cut by 3 bases, the J end by 8 bases, with 13 bases between. CDR1 is MNHEY and CDR2 is SMNVEV in the germline V gene (reference sequence). The CDR3 runs to 13 residues. CDR3 protein: CASSFGVGGEAFF. CDR3 nucleotide sequence: TGTGCCAGCAGTTTTGGGGTAGGAGGAGAAGCTTTCTTT.

This chain joins TRBV19 and TRBJ2-1; maybe TRBD2 (5 bases). Trimming shortened V by 5 bases and J by 5 bases, and 19 bases separated the two germline ends. CDR3 length: 16 amino acids. Germline CDR1 and CDR2: LNHDA and SQIVND (reference sequence). The CDR3 DNA is TGTGCCAGTAGTGCTTTGGCGGGCGTACCCAACAATGAGCAGTTCTTC. Translation gives CASSALAGVPNNEQFF.

The chain links TRBV13 to TRBJ1-2, with D maybe TRBD1 (6 bases). The CDR3 consists of 15 residues. Trimming shortened V by 4 bases and J by 3 bases, and 15 bases separated the two germline ends. Germline CDR1 is PRHDT and CDR2 is FYEKMQ (reference sequence). The CDR3 sequence: CASSSGTTGYYGYTF. The CDR3 DNA is TGTGCCAGCAGCTCAGGAACTACAGGGTACTATGGCTACACCTTC.

The chain combines TRBV4-1 with TRBJ2-1, with D possibly matching TRBD1 (7 bases). V was pared by 4 bases and J by 4 bases, with 14 bases between. This CDR3 is built from 15 residues. The germline gives CDR1 MGHRA, CDR2 YSYEKL. CDR3 nucleotide sequence: TGCGCCAGCAGCCCCGCGGGACAGCCATACAATGAGCAGTTCTTC. Encoded protein: CASSPAGQPYNEQFF.

The J gene is TRBJ2-5, the V gene TRBV5-1, with D perhaps TRBD1 (5 bases). The CDR3 runs to 14 residues. V was cut by 3 bases and J by 1 base, with 10 bases left in between. The germline V gene encodes CDR1 SGHRS and CDR2 YFSETQ. This CDR3 reads CASSSAGFQETQYF. Written as DNA, the CDR3 is TGCGCCAGCAGCTCGGCAGGGTTCCAAGAGACCCAGTACTTC.

This clone was observed a few times. The rearrangement links TRBV9 to TRBJ1-2; D is unclear. The V end was cut by 4 bases, the J end by 4 bases, with 11 bases between. CDR1 and CDR2 from the germline V gene are SGDLS and YYNGEE. The length of the CDR3 is 13 residues. CDR3 in DNA: TGTGCCAGCAGCCAGGCCTATAGCTATGGCTACACCTTC. Amino acids: CASSQAYSYGYTF.

V is TRBV9 and J is TRBJ2-7, with 9 positions matching TRBD1. Trimming took 0 bases from V and 5 from J; bases not matched to a gene: 6. The CDR3 runs to 15 residues. Germline V gene data show CDR1 as SGDLS and CDR2 as YYNGEE. The CDR3: CASSVGQGVGDEQYF. CDR3 bases: TGTGCCAGCAGCGTAGGACAGGGGGTTGGGGACGAGCAGTACTTC.

The rearrangement uses TRBV27 and TRBJ1-1, with D possibly matching TRBD1 (5 bases). V was cut by 6 bases and J by 4 bases, with 15 bases left in between. This CDR3 region has 14 residues. Per germline, CDR1 MNHEY and CDR2 SMNVEV (reference sequence). CDR3 protein: CASSPGFGGTEAFF. The CDR3, as DNA: TGTGCCAGCAGCCCAGGGTTCGGGGGCACTGAAGCTTTCTTT.

The chain is built from TRBV10-1 and TRBJ2-5; 10 bases line up with TRBD1. The V gene's germline CDR1 is WNHNN and CDR2 SYGVQD (reference sequence). This CDR3 region has 19 residues. V lost 4 bases, J lost 5 bases, and 19 bases stayed unmatched. CDR3 in DNA: TGCGCCAGCAGTGCGAACATCGACAGGGGGCGGATGGTGCGCGAGACCCAGTACTTC. Translated: CASSANIDRGRMVRETQYF.

The chain links TRBV15 to TRBJ2-7, with TRBD2 as a possible D gene (6 bases). CDR3 length: 15 residues. V was cut by 5 bases and J by 2 bases, with 16 bases left in between. Germline loops: CDR1 LNHNV, CDR2 YYDKDF (reference sequence). This CDR3 reads CATSLREDTTYEQYF. In DNA, the CDR3 is TGTGCCACCAGCCTAAGGGAGGACACGACCTACGAGCAGTACTTC.

This clone was seen a single time. The rearrangement joins TRBV2 to TRBJ2-1; no definite D call. The length of the CDR3 is 14 residues. Per germline, CDR1 SNHLY and CDR2 FYNNEI. V was cut by 9 bases and J by 2 bases, with 14 bases left in between. This CDR3 reads CASQTPAPYNEQFF. Written as DNA, the CDR3 is TGTGCCAGTCAGACACCGGCGCCCTACAATGAGCAGTTCTTC.

The chain couples TRBV12-1 to TRBJ1-1. TRBV12-1 is designated a pseudogene. The CDR3 length is 16 residues. CDR3 coding DNA: TGTGCCAGCAGTTTGGCCGTGCGACTTCAGAACACTGAAGCTTTCTTT. It specifies CASSLAVRLQNTEAFF.

V is TRBV29-1 and J is TRBJ1-1; the D gene is possibly TRBD1 (6 bases). V was pared by 5 bases and J by 0 bases, with 22 bases between. The CDR3 sequence is 17 residues long. The germline V gene encodes CDR1 SQVTM and CDR2 ANQGSEA. CDR3 in DNA: TGCAGCGTTCCTAGGACAGCGTTAAACTTAATGAACACTGAAGCTTTCTTT. This translates into CSVPRTALNLMNTEAFF.

This sequence joins TRBV7-2 and TRBJ1-1, with D maybe TRBD1 (6 bases). Germline V gives CDR1 SGHTA, CDR2 FQGNSA. The CDR3 covers 19 residues. Trimming stripped 4 bases from V and 4 bases from J, with 28 bases between. The CDR3 bases are TGTGCCAGCAGCTCAATCATGGGGGGGGGATCAGGGGAAGTCACTGAAGCTTTCTTT. This translates into CASSSIMGGGSGEVTEAFF.

This chain connects TRBV5-4 to TRBJ2-2; a weak D match, TRBD1 (5 bases). V was clipped by 4 bases and J by 6 bases, with 10 bases between them. This CDR3 spans 13 amino acids. Looked up from germline, CDR1 is SGHNT and CDR2 is YYREEE (reference sequence). The CDR3 bases are TGTGCCAGCAGCCCACAGGTAGCCGGGGAGCTGTTTTTT. Protein: CASSPQVAGELFF.

The genes are TRBV30 and TRBJ2-7, with D maybe TRBD1 (6 bases). Germline loops: CDR1 GTSNPN, CDR2 SVGIG (reference sequence). This CDR3 is 15 amino acids long. V lost 3 bases and J 2 bases, leaving 17 bases between the germline ends. CDR3 coding DNA: TGTGCCTGGAGGGACCGGGACATTCTAACCTACGAGCAGTACTTC. Translating it yields CAWRDRDILTYEQYF.

The chain carries TRBV4-3 and TRBJ1-2; 7 bases line up with TRBD1. The V and J ends lost 2 bases and 1 base, in that order; junction bases with no gene match: 7. Germline CDR1 reads LGHNA; CDR2 reads YSLEER. This CDR3 contains 16 residues. The CDR3 loop reads CASSQKTGSYNYGYTF. CDR3 DNA: TGCGCCAGCAGCCAAAAGACAGGGAGTTATAACTATGGCTACACCTTC.

The chain links TRBV9 to TRBJ2-7, with 7 bases that match TRBD2. The V gene end was trimmed by 4 bases and the J gene end by 5 bases; junction bases not matched to a gene: 0. In germline, CDR1 is SGDLS, CDR2 YYNGEE. The CDR3 totals 11 residues. The CDR3 spells CASSREDEQYF. As DNA, the CDR3 is TGTGCCAGCAGCCGGGAGGACGAGCAGTACTTC.

This clone appeared a single time. V and J are TRBV11-1 and TRBJ2-1; D may be TRBD2 (5 bases). From germline, CDR1 is SGHAT and CDR2 FQDESV (reference sequence). Trimming took 6 bases from V and 5 from J, leaving 20 bases between them. This CDR3 is 16 amino acids long. CDR3 sequence: CASRDRPDSRDNEQFF. The CDR3 bases are TGTGCCAGCAGAGACCGTCCGGACTCGAGGGACAATGAGCAGTTCTTC.

This clone was recorded only once. CDR3 in DNA: TGTGCCAGCAGCTTAGGTCCCAGGGCGGGGGGCACAGATACGCAGTATTTT. Protein: CASSLGPRAGGTDTQYF. This sequence joins TRBV7-6 and TRBJ2-3, with 7 positions matching TRBD2. There are 17 residues in the CDR3. CDR1 SGHVS and CDR2 FNYEAQ come from the germline V gene. Trimming removed 1 base from V and 1 base from J; junction bases left unmatched: 8. Looking up the rest from reference TRBV7-6 and TRBJ2-3 gives the full variable domain: GAGVSQSPRYKVTKRGQDVALRCDPISGHVSLYWYRQALGQGPEFLTYFNYEAQQDKSGLPNDRFSAERPEGSISTLTIQRTEQRDSAMYRCASSLGPRAGGTDTQYFGPGTRLTVL.

J is TRBJ1-4 and V is TRBV6-1; D is perhaps TRBD1 (5 bases). The CDR3 loop spans 13 amino acids. The V and J ends lost 10 bases and 7 bases respectively, with 16 bases between them. Germline V gives CDR1 MNHNS, CDR2 SASEGT. In DNA, the CDR3 is TGTGCCACCCAAGGGGTTTTGGCTGAAAAACTGTTTTTT. Encoded protein: CATQGVLAEKLFF.